The 20 T cell receptor beta chains listed next were all sequenced from one sample in a study of PD-1 blockade in mismatch repair-deficient tumors (dated 2017 in TCRdb). Libraries were constructed by the immunoSEQ multiplex PCR assay. The table was pulled from immuneACCESS by TCRdb, which kept in-frame rearrangements only. Such tables lose some clones; where checked, under half of the loss comes from unresolved V genes, and the rest has no known cause. Within this sample are about 60,000 clones, with 70% to 90% of them counted one time only. The ten largest clones represent 14% of the sample. This sample comprised peripheral blood, obtained 52 weeks after starting pembrolizumab. The receptors were gathered from an adult with mismatch repair-deficient cancer.

The chain carries TRBV23-1 and TRBJ2-7, with 9 bases that match TRBD1. TRBV23-1 is flagged as an ORF with uncertain function. V shed 2 bases and J 1 base; nucleotides not matched to a gene: 3. This CDR3 comprises 15 residues. The CDR3 sequence is CASSQGTGLSYEQYF. The DNA for the CDR3 is TGCGCCAGCAGTCAAGGGACAGGGCTATCCTACGAGCAGTACTTC.

V and J are TRBV9 and TRBJ2-1, with 8 nucleotides matching TRBD2. After removal of 0 bases from V and 6 bases from J, the junction contained 8 bases not matched to a gene. Per the germline V gene, CDR1 is SGDLS and CDR2 is YYNGEE. This CDR3 comprises 16 residues. CDR3 sequence reads: CASSVEGTSWGNEQFF. CDR3 sequence (DNA): TGTGCCAGCAGCGTAGAGGGGACTAGTTGGGGCAATGAGCAGTTCTTC.

The chain carries TRBV27 and TRBJ2-5; 8 nucleotides match TRBD2. Losses at the gene ends were 7 bases for V and 1 base for J; bases not matched to a gene: 5. The CDR3 is 14 amino acids. Germline CDR1 is MNHEY and CDR2 is SMNVEV (reference sequence). The CDR3 protein is CASTAGGTQETQYF. The DNA of the CDR3 is TGTGCCAGCACCGCGGGAGGAACCCAAGAGACCCAGTACTTC.

This rearrangement joins TRBV19 to TRBJ2-3; no clear D gene. The V gene lost 8 bases and the J gene lost 2 bases, with 20 bases spanning the gap. CDR3 length: 16 residues. The V gene's germline CDR1 is LNHDA and CDR2 SQIVND (reference sequence). The CDR3 reads CASLGEPLGFTDTQYF. The CDR3 DNA reads as TGTGCCAGTCTAGGTGAACCTTTGGGCTTCACAGATACGCAGTATTTT.

The rearrangement links TRBV6-5 to TRBJ2-7; 8 positions agree with TRBD2. Germline values: CDR1 MNHEY, CDR2 SVGAGI. The CDR3 loop spans 14 amino acids. Trimming cost V 4 bases and J 2 bases; bases outside gene matches: 4. The CDR3 DNA sequence: TGTGCCAGCAGTTTAACTAGCGGAACCTACGAGCAGTACTTC. Amino acid sequence: CASSLTSGTYEQYF.

To note about this clone: Because the CDR3's place on the DNA is in doubt, the DNA is left out and the CDR3 is given as listed by TCRdb. This chain joins TRBV21-1 and TRBJ2-3; the DNA was not compared with TRBD2, the D call given in the table. TRBV21-1 is designated a pseudogene. The CDR3 spans 17 amino acids, including both terminal residues. The CDR3 spells CASSKKRVAGGADTQYF.

The rearrangement uses TRBV4-3 and TRBJ2-7; D is tentatively TRBD1 or TRBD2 (5 bases each). The CDR3 runs to 14 residues. V was pared by 2 bases and J by 3 bases, with 11 bases between. CDR1 is LGHNA, CDR2 YSLEER, per germline. Written as DNA, the CDR3 is TGCGCCAGCAGCCAATCGGTTGGGGGCTACGAGCAGTACTTC. It is translated as CASSQSVGGYEQYF.

This clone showed up just once. This chain joins TRBV7-9 and TRBJ2-5, with TRBD1 matching 11 bases. Germline CDR1 is SEHNR and CDR2 is FQNEAQ (reference sequence). The CDR3 runs 15 residues. V gave up 4 bases and J gave up 9 bases; unmatched junction bases: 10. The CDR3: CASSYRTGGSLAQYF. CDR3 bases: TGTGCCAGCAGCTACCGGACAGGGGGCAGTTTGGCCCAGTACTTC. Looking up the rest from reference TRBV7-9 and TRBJ2-5 gives the full variable domain: DTGVSQNPRHKITKRGQNVTFRCDPISEHNRLYWYRQTLGQGPEFLTYFQNEAQLEKSRLLSDRFSAERPKGSFSTLEIQRTEQGDSAMYLCASSYRTGGSLAQYFGPGTRLLVL.

This clone was counted a few times. The chain is built from TRBV29-1 and TRBJ1-1; 8 nucleotides match TRBD1. Unmatched junction bases numbered 7, after V lost 7 bases and J lost 6 bases. In germline, CDR1 is SQVTM, CDR2 ANQGSEA. CDR3 length equals 12 residues. CDR3 in DNA: TGCAGCGGTACGGCAGGGGGCCCTGAAGCTTTCTTT. It encodes CSGTAGGPEAFF.

The chain uses TRBV18 and TRBJ1-4, with 8 bases identical to TRBD1. Germline V gene data show CDR1 as KGHSH and CDR2 as LQKENI. This CDR3 region has 17 residues. The V segment lost 3 bases and the J segment 2 bases; nucleotides outside the gene matches: 8. The CDR3 sequence: CASSPRGQGSTNEKLFF. CDR3 nucleotide sequence: TGTGCCAGCTCACCGCGAGGACAGGGCTCCACTAATGAAAAACTGTTTTTT.

In this sample, this clone turned up once. This sequence joins TRBV7-9 and TRBJ2-7; 10 bases line up with TRBD1. The germline gives CDR1 SEHNR, CDR2 FQNEAQ (reference sequence). J was trimmed by 7 bases and V by 4 bases; bases with no gene match: 22. This CDR3 spans 19 amino acids. The CDR3 DNA follows: TGTGCCAGCAGCTCACAACCCGGGACAGGGGTCGTATCGGCTACGGAGCAGTACTTC. It codes for CASSSQPGTGVVSATEQYF.

The V and J genes are TRBV5-6 and TRBJ2-7, with TRBD2 matching over 9 bases. Germline CDR1 is SGHDT and CDR2 is YYEEEE. V gave up 0 bases and J gave up 10 bases; unmatched junction bases: 5. This CDR3 contains 13 residues. DNA for the CDR3: TGTGCCAGCAGCTTGGGTAGCGGGAGTTCCCAGTACTTC. It codes for CASSLGSGSSQYF.

This clone was found once. The gene calls are TRBV19 and TRBJ2-2; 10 positions match TRBD2. The J segment lost 3 bases and the V segment lost 8 bases, leaving 12 bases of the junction unmatched. Germline CDR1 reads LNHDA; CDR2 reads SQIVND (reference sequence). The CDR3 runs 17 residues. CDR3 in amino acids: CASGSPGLAGDTGELFF. DNA for the CDR3: TGTGCCAGTGGTAGCCCGGGGCTAGCGGGGGACACCGGGGAGCTGTTTTTT. The whole variable domain, remainder taken from reference TRBV19 and TRBJ2-2, is DGGITQSPKYLFRKEGQNVTLSCEQNLNHDAMYWYRQDPGQGLRLIYYSQIVNDFQKGDIAEGYSVSREKKESFPLTVTSAQKNPTAFYLCASGSPGLAGDTGELFFGEGSRLTVL.

The CDR3: CASSLRTGGTDTQYF. The CDR3 DNA sequence: TGTGCCAGCAGCTTGAGGACAGGGGGCACAGATACGCAGTATTTT. The genes are TRBV7-8 and TRBJ2-3; TRBD1 aligns across 9 bases. Trimming removed 3 bases from V and 1 base from J; junction bases left unmatched: 2. The CDR3 sequence is 15 residues long. Germline V gene lookup returns CDR1 SGHVS and CDR2 FQNEAQ.

The chain carries TRBV7-9 and TRBJ2-3; TRBD1 aligns across 9 bases. Germline CDR1 and CDR2: SEHNR and FQNEAQ (reference sequence). With V trimmed by 5 bases and J by 3 bases, 9 bases remained unmatched. The CDR3 is 16 residues long. Written as DNA, the CDR3 is TGTGCCAGCAGCAAACGACAGGGGGTTAGGACAGATACGCAGTATTTT. Protein sequence: CASSKRQGVRTDTQYF.

The chain combines TRBV6-6 with TRBJ1-2; D is ambiguous. This CDR3 has 16 residues. Germline loops: CDR1 MNHNY, CDR2 SVGAGI (reference sequence). Trimming shortened V by 1 base and J by 6 bases, and 18 bases separated the two germline ends. For the CDR3, the DNA is TGTGCCAGCAGTTACTTAGGACCTCGAGCGCCGAATGGCTACACCTTC. It specifies CASSYLGPRAPNGYTF.

This sequence joins TRBV5-1 and TRBJ2-5; 8 bases line up with TRBD1. Per the germline V gene, CDR1 is SGHRS and CDR2 is YFSETQ. The CDR3 has 15 amino acids. With 0 bases clipped from V and 5 bases from J, the junction kept 6 bases outside the gene matches. The chain's CDR3 is CASSLAGQGGETQYF. CDR3 DNA sequence: TGCGCCAGCAGCTTGGCCGGACAGGGTGGGGAGACCCAGTACTTC.

This chain links TRBV19 with TRBJ2-7; 10 nucleotides agree with TRBD2. Germline assignment: CDR1 LNHDA and CDR2 SQIVND (reference sequence). Trimming cost V 4 bases and J 0 bases; bases outside gene matches: 15. This CDR3 comprises 19 residues. The CDR3 nucleotides read TGTGCCAGTAGTAGACAGGGCACTAGCGGGACGTCCGGCTCCTACGAGCAGTACTTC. This translates into CASSRQGTSGTSGSYEQYF.

The CDR3 DNA sequence: TGTGCCAGCAGTTTACTAGCGGGAGGAGGTTCCTACAATGAGCAGTTCTTC. It encodes CASSLLAGGGSYNEQFF. The chain recombines TRBV27 with TRBJ2-1; 11 bases align to TRBD2. The CDR3 runs to 17 residues. CDR1 MNHEY and CDR2 SMNVEV come from the germline V gene (reference sequence). The J segment lost 1 base and the V segment lost 2 bases, leaving 4 bases of the junction unmatched.

The rearrangement uses TRBV10-3 and TRBJ1-3, with a weak D call TRBD1 (5 bases). The CDR3 loop spans 13 amino acids. The ends were cut back, 2 bases at V and 4 bases at J, with 6 bases in the middle. Germline V lookup: CDR1 ENHRY, CDR2 SYGVKD. CDR3 nucleotide sequence: TGTGCCATCAGTGAGCCAGGGGGAAACACCATATATTTT. The encoded protein is CAISEPGGNTIYF.